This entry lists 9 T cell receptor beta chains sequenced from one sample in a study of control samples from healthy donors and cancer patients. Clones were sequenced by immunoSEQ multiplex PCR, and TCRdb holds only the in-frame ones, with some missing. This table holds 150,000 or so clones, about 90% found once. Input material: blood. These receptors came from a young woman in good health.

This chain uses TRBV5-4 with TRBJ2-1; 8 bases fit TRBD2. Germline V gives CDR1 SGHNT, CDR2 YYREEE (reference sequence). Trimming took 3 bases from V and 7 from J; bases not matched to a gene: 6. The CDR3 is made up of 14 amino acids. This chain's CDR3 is CASSSPGLENEQFF. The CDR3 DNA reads TGTGCCAGCAGCTCTCCGGGACTAGAGAATGAGCAGTTCTTC.

CDR3 nucleotide sequence: TGCAGCGTTGAGGGGGCTGAAGCTTTCTTT. Residues: CSVEGAEAFF. The chain joins TRBV29-1 to TRBJ1-1; maybe TRBD1 (5 bases). Germline-derived CDR1 and CDR2 are SQVTM and ANQGSEA. The germline V and J ends were trimmed by 3 bases and 6 bases, with 5 bases remaining between them. The CDR3 totals 10 residues.

The chain's CDR3 is CASSWEGAVGELFF. CDR3 in DNA: TGTGCCAGCAGCTGGGAGGGCGCTGTCGGGGAGCTGTTTTTT. The V and J genes are TRBV7-2 and TRBJ2-2, with 7 nucleotides matching TRBD2. V dropped 4 bases and J dropped 7; count of bases not matched to a gene: 6. Germline CDR1 and CDR2: SGHTA and FQGNSA. The CDR3 has 14 residues.

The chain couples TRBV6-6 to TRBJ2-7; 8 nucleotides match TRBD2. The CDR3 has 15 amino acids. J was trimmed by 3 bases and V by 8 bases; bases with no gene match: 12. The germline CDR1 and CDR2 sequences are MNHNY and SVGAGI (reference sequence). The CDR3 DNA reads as TGTGCCAGCGGTACCACTAGCGGAGGGAGCTACGAGCAGTACTTC. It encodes CASGTTSGGSYEQYF.

CDR3 sequence: CASSFPGPGGYEQYF. Written as DNA, the CDR3 is TGTGCCAGCAGCTTTCCCGGACCGGGCGGCTACGAGCAGTACTTC. V gene TRBV5-5 combines with J gene TRBJ2-7; no definite D call. CDR1 is SGHKS, CDR2 YYEKEE, per germline (reference sequence). This CDR3 comprises 15 residues. The ends were cut back, 2 bases at V and 3 bases at J, with 15 bases in the middle.

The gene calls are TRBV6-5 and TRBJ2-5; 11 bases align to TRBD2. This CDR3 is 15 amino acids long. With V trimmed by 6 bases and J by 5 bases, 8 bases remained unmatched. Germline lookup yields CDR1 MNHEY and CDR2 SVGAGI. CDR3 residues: CASSSLAGALETQYF. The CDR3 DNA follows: TGTGCCAGCAGCTCACTAGCGGGAGCCTTGGAGACCCAGTACTTC.

CDR3 nucleotides: TGTGCCAGTAGTATTGCTCCAGGGCCGACTCCCTACGAGCAGTACTTC. Protein product: CASSIAPGPTPYEQYF. The chain employs TRBV19 and TRBJ2-7; TRBD1 is a possible D gene (5 bases). Germline CDR1 LNHDA, CDR2 SQIVND (reference sequence). The CDR3 covers 16 residues. The V and J ends lost 3 bases and 2 bases respectively, with 17 bases between them.

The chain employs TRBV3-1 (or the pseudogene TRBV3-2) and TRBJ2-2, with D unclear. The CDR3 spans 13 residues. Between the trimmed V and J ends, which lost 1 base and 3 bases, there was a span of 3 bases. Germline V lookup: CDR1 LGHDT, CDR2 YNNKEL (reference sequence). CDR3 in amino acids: CASSQAYTGELFF. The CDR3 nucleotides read TGTGCCAGCAGCCAAGCGTACACCGGGGAGCTGTTTTTT.

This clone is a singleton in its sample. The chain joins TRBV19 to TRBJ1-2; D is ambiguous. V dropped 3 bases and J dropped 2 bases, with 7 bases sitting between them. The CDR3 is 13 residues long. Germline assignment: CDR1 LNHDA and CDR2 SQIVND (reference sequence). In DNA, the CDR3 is TGTGCCAGTAGTATTTACAGAAACTATGGCTACACCTTC. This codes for CASSIYRNYGYTF. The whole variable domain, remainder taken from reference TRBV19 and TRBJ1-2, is DGGITQSPKYLFRKEGQNVTLSCEQNLNHDAMYWYRQDPGQGLRLIYYSQIVNDFQKGDIAEGYSVSREKKESFPLTVTSAQKNPTAFYLCASSIYRNYGYTFGSGTRLTVV.